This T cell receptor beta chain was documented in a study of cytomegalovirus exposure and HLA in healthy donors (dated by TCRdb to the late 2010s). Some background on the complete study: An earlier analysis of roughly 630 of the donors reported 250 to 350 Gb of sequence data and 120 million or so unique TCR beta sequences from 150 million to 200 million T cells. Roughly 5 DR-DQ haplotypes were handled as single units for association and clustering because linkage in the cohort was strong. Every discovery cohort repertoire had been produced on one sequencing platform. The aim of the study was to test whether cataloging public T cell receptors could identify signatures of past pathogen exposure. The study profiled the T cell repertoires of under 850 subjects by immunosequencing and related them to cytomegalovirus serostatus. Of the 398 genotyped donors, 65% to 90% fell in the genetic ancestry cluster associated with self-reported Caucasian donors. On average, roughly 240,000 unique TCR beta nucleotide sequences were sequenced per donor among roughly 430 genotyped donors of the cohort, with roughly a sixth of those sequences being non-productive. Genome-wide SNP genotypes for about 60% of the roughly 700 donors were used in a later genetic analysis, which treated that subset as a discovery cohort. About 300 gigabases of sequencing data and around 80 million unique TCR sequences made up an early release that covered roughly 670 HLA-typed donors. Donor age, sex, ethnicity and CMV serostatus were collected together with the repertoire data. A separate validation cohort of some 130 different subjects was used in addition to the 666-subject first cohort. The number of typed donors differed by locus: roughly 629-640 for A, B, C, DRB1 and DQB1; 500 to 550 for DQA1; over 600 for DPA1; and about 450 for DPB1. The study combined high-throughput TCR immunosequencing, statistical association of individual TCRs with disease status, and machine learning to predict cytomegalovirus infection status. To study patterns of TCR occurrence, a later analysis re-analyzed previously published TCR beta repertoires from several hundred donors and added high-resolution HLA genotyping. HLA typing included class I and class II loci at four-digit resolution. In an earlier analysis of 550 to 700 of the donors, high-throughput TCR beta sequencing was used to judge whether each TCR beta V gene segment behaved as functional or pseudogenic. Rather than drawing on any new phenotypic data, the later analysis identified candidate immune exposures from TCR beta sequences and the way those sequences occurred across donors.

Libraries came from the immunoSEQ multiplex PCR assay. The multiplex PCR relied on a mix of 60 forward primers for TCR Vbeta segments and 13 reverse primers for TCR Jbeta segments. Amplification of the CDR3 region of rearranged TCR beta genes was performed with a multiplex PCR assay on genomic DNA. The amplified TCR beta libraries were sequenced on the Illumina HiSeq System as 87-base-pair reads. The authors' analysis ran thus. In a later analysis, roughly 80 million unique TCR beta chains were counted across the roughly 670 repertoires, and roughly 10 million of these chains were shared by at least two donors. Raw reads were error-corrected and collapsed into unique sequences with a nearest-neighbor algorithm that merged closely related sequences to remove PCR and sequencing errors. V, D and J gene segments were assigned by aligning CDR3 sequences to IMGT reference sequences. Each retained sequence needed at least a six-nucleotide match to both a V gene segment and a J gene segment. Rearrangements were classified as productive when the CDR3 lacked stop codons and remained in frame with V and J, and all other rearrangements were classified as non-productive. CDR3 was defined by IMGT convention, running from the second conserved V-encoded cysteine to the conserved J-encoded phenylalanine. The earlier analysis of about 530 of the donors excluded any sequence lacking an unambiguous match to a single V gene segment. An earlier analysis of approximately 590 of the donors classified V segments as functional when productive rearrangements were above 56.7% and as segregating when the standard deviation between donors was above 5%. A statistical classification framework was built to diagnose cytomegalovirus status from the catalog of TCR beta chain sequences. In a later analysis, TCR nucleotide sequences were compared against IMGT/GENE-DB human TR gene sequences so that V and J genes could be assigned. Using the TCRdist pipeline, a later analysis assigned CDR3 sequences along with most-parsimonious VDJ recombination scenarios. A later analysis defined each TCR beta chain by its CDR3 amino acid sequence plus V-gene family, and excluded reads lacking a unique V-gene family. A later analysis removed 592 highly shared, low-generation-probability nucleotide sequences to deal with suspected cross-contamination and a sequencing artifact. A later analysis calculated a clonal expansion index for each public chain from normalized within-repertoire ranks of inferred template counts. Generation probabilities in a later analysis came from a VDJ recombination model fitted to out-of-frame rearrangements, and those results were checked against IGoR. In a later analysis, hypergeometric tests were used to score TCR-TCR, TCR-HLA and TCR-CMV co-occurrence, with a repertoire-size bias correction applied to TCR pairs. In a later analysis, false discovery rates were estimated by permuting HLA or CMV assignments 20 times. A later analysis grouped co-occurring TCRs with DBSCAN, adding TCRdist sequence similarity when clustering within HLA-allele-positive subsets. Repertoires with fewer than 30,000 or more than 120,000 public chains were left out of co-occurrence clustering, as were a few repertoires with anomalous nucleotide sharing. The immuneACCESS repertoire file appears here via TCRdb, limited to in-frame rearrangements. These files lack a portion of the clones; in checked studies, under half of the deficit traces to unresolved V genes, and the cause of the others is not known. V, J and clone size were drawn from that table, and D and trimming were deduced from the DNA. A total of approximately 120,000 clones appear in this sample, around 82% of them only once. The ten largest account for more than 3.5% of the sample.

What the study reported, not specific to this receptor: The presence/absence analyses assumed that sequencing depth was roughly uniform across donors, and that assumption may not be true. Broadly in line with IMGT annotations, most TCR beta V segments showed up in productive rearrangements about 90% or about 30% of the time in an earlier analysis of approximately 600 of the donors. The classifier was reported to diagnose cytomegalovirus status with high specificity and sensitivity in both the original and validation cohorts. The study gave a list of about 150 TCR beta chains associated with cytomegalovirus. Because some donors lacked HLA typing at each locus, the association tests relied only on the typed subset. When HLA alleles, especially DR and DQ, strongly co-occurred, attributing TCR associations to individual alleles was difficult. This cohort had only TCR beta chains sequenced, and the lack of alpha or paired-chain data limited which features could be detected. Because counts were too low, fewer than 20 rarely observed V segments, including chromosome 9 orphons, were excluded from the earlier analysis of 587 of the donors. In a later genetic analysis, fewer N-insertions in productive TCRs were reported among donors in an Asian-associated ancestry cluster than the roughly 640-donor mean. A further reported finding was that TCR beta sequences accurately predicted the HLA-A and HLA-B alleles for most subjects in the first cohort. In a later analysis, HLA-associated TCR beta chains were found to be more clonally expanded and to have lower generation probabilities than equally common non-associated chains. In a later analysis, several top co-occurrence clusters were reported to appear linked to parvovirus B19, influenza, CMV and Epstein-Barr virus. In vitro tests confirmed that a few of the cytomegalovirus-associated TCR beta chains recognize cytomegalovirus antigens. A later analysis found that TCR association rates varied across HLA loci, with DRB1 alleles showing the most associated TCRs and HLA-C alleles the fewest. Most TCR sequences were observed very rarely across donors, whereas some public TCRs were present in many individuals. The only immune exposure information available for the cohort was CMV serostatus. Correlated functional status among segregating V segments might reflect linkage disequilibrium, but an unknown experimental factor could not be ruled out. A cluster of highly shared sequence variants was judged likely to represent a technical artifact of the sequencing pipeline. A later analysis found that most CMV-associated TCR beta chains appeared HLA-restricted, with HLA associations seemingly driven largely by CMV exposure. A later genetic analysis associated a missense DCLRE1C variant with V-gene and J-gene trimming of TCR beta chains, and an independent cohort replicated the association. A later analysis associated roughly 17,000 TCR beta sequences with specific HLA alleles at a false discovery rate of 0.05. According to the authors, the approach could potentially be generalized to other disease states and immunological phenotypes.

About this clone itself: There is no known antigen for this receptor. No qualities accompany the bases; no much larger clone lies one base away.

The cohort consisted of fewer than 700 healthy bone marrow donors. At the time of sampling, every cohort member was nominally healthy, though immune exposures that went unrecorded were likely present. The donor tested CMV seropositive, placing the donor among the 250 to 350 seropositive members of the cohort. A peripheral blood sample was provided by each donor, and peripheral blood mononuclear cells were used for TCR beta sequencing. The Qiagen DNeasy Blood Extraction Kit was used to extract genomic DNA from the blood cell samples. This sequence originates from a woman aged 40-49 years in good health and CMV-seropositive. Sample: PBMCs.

The CDR3 sequence is CASSPSGSLFF. The sequenced DNA is TGTGCCAGCAGTCCGAGCGGGAGCCTCTTCTTC. The rearrangement joined TRBV25-1 to TRBJ2-1, with 8 bases aligning to TRBD2. Compared with germline, V lacks 5 bases and J lacks 16 bases; bases without a gene match: 7. The germline V gene provides CDR1 MGHDK and CDR2 SYGVNS. The CDR3 contains 11 residues, cysteine and phenylalanine counted. Only CDR3 DNA remains: 33 bases, in frame from the first base.